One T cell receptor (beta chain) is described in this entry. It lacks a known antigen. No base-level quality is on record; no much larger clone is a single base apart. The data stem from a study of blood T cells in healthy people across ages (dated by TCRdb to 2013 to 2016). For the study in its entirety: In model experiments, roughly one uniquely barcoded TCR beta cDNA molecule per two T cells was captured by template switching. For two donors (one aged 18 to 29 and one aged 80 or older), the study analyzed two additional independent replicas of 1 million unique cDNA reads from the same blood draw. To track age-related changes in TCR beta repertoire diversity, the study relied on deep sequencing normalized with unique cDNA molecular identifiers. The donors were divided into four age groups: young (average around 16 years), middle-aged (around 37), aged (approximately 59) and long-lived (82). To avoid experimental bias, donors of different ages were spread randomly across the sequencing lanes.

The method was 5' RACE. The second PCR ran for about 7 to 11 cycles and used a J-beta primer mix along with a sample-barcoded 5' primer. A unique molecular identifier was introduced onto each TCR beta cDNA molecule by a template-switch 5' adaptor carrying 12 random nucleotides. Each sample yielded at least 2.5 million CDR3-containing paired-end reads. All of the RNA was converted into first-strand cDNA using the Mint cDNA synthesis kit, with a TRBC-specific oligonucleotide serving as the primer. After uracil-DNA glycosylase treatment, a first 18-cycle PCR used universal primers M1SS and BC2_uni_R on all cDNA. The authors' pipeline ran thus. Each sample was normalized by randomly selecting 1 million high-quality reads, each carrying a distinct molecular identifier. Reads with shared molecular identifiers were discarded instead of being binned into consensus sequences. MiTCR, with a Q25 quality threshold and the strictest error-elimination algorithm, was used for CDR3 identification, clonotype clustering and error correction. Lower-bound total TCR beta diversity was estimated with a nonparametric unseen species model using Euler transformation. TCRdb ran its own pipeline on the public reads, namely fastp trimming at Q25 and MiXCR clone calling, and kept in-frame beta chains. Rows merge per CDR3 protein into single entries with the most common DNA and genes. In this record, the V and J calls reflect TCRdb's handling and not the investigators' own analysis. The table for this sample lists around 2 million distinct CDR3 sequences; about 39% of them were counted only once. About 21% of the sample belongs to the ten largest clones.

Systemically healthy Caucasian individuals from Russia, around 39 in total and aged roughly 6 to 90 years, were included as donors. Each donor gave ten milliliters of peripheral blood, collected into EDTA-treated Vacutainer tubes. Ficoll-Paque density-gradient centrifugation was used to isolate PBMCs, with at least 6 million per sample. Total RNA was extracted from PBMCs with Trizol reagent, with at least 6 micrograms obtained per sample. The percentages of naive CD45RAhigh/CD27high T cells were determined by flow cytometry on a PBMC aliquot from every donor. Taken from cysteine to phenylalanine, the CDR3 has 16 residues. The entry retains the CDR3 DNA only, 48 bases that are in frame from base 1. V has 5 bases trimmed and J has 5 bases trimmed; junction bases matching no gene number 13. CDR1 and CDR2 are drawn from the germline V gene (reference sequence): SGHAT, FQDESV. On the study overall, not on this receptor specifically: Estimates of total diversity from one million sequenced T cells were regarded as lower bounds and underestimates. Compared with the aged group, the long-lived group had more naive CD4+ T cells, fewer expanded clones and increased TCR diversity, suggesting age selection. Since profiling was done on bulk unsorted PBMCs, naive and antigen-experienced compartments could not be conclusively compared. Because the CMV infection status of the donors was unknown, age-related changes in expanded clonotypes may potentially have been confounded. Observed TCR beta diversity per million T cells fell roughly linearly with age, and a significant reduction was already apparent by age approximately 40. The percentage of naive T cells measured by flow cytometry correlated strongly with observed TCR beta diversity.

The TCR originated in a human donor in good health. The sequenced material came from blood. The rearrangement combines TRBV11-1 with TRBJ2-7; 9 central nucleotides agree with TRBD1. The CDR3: CASSDPPGQGGNEQYF. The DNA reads TGTGCCAGCAGCGACCCCCCGGGACAGGGCGGTAACGAGCAGTACTTC.